This T cell receptor (beta chain) was profiled in a study of OX40 agonist ivuxolimab in advanced cancers. Sequencing was performed with immunoSEQ multiplex PCR; in TCRdb, only in-frame clones are kept and a portion is missing. Of approximately 68,000 clones listed, about four fifths are singletons. CDR3 length: 14 amino acids. Germline V lookup: CDR1 SGHKS, CDR2 YYEKEE (reference sequence). V shed 1 base and J shed 3 bases, with 8 bases lying between them. The V call is TRBV5-5, the J call TRBJ1-5; TRBD1 might be the D (5 bases). This clonotype originated in an adult with an advanced solid tumor such as melanoma, head and neck, liver or kidney cancer. This specimen was CD4+ or CD8+ T cells sorted from blood, taken in a trial of the OX40 agonist ivuxolimab. In nucleotides, the CDR3 is TGTGCCAGCAGCTTGTCAGGGATCAATCAGCCCCAGCATTTT. Protein: CASSLSGINQPQHF.